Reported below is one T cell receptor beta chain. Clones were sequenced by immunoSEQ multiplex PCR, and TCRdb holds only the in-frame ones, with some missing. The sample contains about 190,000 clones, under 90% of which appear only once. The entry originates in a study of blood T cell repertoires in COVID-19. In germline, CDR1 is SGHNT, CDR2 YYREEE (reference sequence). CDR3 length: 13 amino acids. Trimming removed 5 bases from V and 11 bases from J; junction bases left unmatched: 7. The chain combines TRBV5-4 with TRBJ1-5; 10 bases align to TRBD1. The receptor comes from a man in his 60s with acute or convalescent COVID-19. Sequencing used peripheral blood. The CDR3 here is CASSRQGAEAQHF. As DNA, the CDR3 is TGTGCCAGCAGTAGACAGGGGGCGGAGGCCCAGCATTTT.